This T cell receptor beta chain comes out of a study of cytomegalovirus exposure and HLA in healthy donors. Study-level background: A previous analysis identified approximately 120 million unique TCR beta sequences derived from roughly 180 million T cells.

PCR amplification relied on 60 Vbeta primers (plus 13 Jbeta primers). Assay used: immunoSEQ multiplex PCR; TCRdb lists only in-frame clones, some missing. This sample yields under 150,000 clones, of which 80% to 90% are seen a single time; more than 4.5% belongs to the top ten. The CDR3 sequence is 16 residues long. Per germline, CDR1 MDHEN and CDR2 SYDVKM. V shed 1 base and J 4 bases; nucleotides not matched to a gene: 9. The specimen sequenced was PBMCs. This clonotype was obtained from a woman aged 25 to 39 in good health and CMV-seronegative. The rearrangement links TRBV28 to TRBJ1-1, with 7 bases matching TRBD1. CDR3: CASSLLGTERSTEAFF. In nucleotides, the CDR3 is TGTGCCAGCAGTTTATTGGGGACAGAGCGCAGCACTGAAGCTTTCTTT.